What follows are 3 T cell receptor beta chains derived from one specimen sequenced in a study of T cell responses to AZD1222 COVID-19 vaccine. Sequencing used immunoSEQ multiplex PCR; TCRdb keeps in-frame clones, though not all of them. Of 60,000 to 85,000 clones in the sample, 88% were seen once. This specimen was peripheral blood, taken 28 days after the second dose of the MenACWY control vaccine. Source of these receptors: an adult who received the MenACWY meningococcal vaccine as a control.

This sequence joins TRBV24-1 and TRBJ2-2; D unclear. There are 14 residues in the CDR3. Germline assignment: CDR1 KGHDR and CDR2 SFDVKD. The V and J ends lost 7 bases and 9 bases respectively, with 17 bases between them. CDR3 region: CATRLRTVSRELFF. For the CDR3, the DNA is TGTGCCACCAGGTTAAGGACGGTAAGTAGGGAGCTGTTTTTT.

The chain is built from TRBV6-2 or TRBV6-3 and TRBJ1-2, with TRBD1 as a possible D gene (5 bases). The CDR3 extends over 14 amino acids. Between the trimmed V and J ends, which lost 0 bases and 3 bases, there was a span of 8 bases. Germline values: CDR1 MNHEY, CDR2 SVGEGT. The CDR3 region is CASSYSSGYYGYTF. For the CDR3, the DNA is TGTGCCAGCAGTTACTCCTCAGGGTACTATGGCTACACCTTC.

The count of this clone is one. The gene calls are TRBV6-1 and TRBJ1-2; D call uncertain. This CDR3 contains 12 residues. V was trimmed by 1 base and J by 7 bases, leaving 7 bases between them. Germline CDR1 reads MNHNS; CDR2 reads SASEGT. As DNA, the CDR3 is TGTGCCAGCAGTGAAGATTCCCCTGGCTACACCTTC. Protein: CASSEDSPGYTF.